This TCR beta chain was obtained from a study of blood T cell repertoires in COVID-19. This clone appeared once. The data were produced by immunoSEQ multiplex PCR, yet TCRdb's version contains in-frame clones alone and is incomplete. The sample has 250,000 to 350,000 clones; around 90% are singletons. Germline V gene lookup returns CDR1 SQVTM and CDR2 ANQGSEA. The CDR3 sequence is 14 residues long. The V end lost 4 bases, the J end lost 0 bases, and 10 bases lay between the germline ends. The sample taken for sequencing was PBMCs or T cells enriched from blood (not recorded which). V and J are TRBV29-1 and TRBJ2-1; D call uncertain. This clonotype originated in a woman in her 30s who had recovered from COVID-19. CDR3 in amino acids: CSVARLFSYNEQFF. DNA for the CDR3: TGCAGCGTTGCGCGCCTTTTCTCCTACAATGAGCAGTTCTTC.